This T cell receptor (beta chain) was obtained from a study of blood T cell repertoires in COVID-19. The wider study: Acute and convalescent COVID-19 specimens originated in the United States, Italy and Spain. Sample material is recorded as cDNA or gDNA derived from T cells, B-cell-depleted T cells, or PBMCs.

Source study methods: Estimates of nucleated cell counts were drawn from the amplification of reference gene primers. TCRdb's copy holds only in-frame clones and misses some; the assay was immunoSEQ multiplex PCR. V, J and clone size are those of that table, while D and trimming were read from the DNA. This table has about 67,000 clones, about 90% appearing once. Germline loops: CDR1 MDHEN, CDR2 SYDVKM. The CDR3 consists of 17 residues. Unmatched junction bases numbered 10, after V lost 3 bases and J lost 0 bases. This chain uses TRBV28 with TRBJ2-7; TRBD2 agrees at 8 bases. This receptor was taken from a man over 45 with active COVID-19. Input material: peripheral blood. The CDR3 region is CASSFGSGATTSYEQYF. CDR3 coding DNA: TGTGCCAGCAGTTTTGGTAGCGGGGCCACCACCTCCTACGAGCAGTACTTC.